A selection of T cell receptor beta chains follows, all from one sample in a study of cytomegalovirus exposure and HLA in healthy donors. TCRdb keeps only in-frame clones here, not all; method: immunoSEQ multiplex PCR. The top ten hold 0.37% of the sample, which has a few hundred thousand clones, about 90% seen once. Sequencing used PBMCs. These receptors all come from a young woman in good health and CMV-seronegative. Each CDR3 is given with its conserved first and last residue. D genes are given only for firm matches. Size values are once, few and many counts, or a class for expanded clones, and some rows have none.

d_gene	abundance	v_gene	j_gene	CDR3nt	CDR3aa
TRBD1	-	TRBV6-5	TRBJ1-1	TGTGCCAGCAGTCCCGGACAGGGTTGGACTGAAGCTTTCTTT	CASSPGQGWTEAFF
-	-	TRBV5-5	TRBJ1-5	TGTGCCAGCAGCTTGTATTTCGGGGGAAATCAGCCCCAGCATTTT	CASSLYFGGNQPQHF
-	-	TRBV6-1	TRBJ1-1	TGTGCCAGCAGGATGACAGGGAACACTGAAGCTTTCTTT	CASRMTGNTEAFF
TRBD1	-	TRBV4-3	TRBJ2-3	TGCGCCAGCAGCCAAGGGGGACAGGGAAATCAAGATACGCAGTATTTT	CASSQGGQGNQDTQYF
-	-	TRBV4-1	TRBJ2-3	TGCGCCAGCAGCCAGGGACTCCTCACGGATACGCAGTATTTT	CASSQGLLTDTQYF
-	once	TRBV28	TRBJ1-5	TGTGCCAGCAGTTTATGGCAGATCAATCAGCCCCAGCATTTT	CASSLWQINQPQHF
-	-	TRBV6-1	TRBJ2-5	TGTGCCAGCAGTGAAGGAGGGTTGGAGACCCAGTACTTC	CASSEGGLETQYF
-	-	TRBV5-1	TRBJ2-2	TGCGCCAGCAGTTATACAGGTGCGAACACCGGGGAGCTGTTTTTT	CASSYTGANTGELFF
-	-	TRBV5-1	TRBJ2-5	TGCGCCAGCAGCCTGGGGCAGACAGGACAAGAGACCCAGTACTTC	CASSLGQTGQETQYF
-	-	TRBV25-1	TRBJ2-3	TGTGCCAGCAGCTACAGGGAGGGGACAGATACGCAGTATTTT	CASSYREGTDTQYF
TRBD2	-	TRBV7-3	TRBJ2-3	TGTGCCAGCAGCTCACCCTCGGGTAGCGGGGGCACAGATACGCAGTATTTT	CASSSPSGSGGTDTQYF
-	-	TRBV5-6	TRBJ1-1	TGTGCCAGCAGCTTGGCATTGGGAGGGAGCACTGAAGCTTTCTTT	CASSLALGGSTEAFF
-	-	TRBV7-9	TRBJ2-7	TGTGCCAGCAGCTTCGGCGGTTCCGGCTACGAGCAGTACTTC	CASSFGGSGYEQYF